These T cell receptor beta chains were read from a single sample in a study of blood T cell repertoires in COVID-19. Produced via immunoSEQ multiplex PCR; TCRdb's table is partial and in-frame only. The data hold approximately 200,000 clones, with approximately 84% observed a single time. The sample comprised PBMCs or T cells enriched from blood (not recorded which). The source of these receptors is a woman aged 25 to 39 who had recovered from COVID-19. CDR3s include the opening cysteine and the closing phenylalanine or tryptophan. D genes are given only for firm matches. Clone size is not always given. Where it is, it says once, few, many or a class for expanded clones.

V gene: TRBV5-6
J gene: TRBJ1-2
clone size: .
D gene: TRBD1
CDR3 protein: CASTPGTGGNYGYTF
CDR3 DNA: TGTGCCAGCACTCCTGGGACAGGGGGTAATTATGGCTACACCTTC

V gene: TRBV2
J gene: TRBJ1-2
clone size: once
D gene: TRBD1
CDR3 protein: CASDRDSLKGYTF
CDR3 DNA: TGTGCCAGCGACCGGGACAGCTTAAAGGGCTACACCTTC

V gene: TRBV14
J gene: TRBJ2-3
clone size: .
D gene: TRBD2
CDR3 protein: CASSQELAGGLRHTQYF
CDR3 DNA: TGTGCCAGCAGCCAAGAACTAGCGGGGGGCCTGCGGCATACGCAGTATTTT

V gene: TRBV28
J gene: TRBJ1-3
clone size: .
D gene: .
CDR3 protein: CASSFRTEQGIYF
CDR3 DNA: TGTGCCAGCAGTTTTCGAACCGAACAGGGCATATATTTT

V gene: TRBV19
J gene: TRBJ1-5
clone size: .
D gene: TRBD1
CDR3 protein: CASLSQGRNQPQHF
CDR3 DNA: TGTGCCAGTCTCTCACAGGGGAGGAATCAGCCCCAGCATTTT

V gene: TRBV24-1
J gene: TRBJ1-2
clone size: .
D gene: TRBD1
CDR3 protein: CATSDPTDRVGYTF
CDR3 DNA: TGTGCCACCAGTGATCCTACTGACAGGGTCGGCTACACCTTC

V gene: TRBV3-1/TRBV3-2
J gene: TRBJ2-7
clone size: .
D gene: TRBD1
CDR3 protein: CASSPRDRAGEQYF
CDR3 DNA: TGTGCCAGCAGCCCCCGGGACAGAGCAGGAGAGCAGTACTTC

V gene: TRBV7-9
J gene: TRBJ2-2
clone size: .
D gene: TRBD2
CDR3 protein: CAGPGREAGELFF
CDR3 DNA: TGTGCCGGGCCCGGGCGGGAGGCCGGGGAGCTGTTTTTT

V gene: TRBV5-1
J gene: TRBJ2-1
clone size: few
D gene: TRBD2
CDR3 protein: CASSFELAGGRDEQFF
CDR3 DNA: TGCGCCAGCAGCTTCGAGCTAGCGGGAGGGAGGGATGAGCAGTTCTTC

V gene: TRBV28
J gene: TRBJ1-1
clone size: .
D gene: TRBD1
CDR3 protein: CASSRQGAGNTEAFF
CDR3 DNA: TGTGCCAGCAGCAGACAGGGGGCCGGGAACACTGAAGCTTTCTTT

V gene: TRBV12-3/TRBV12-4
J gene: TRBJ2-7
clone size: .
D gene: .
CDR3 protein: CASSFLSSYEQYF
CDR3 DNA: TGTGCCAGCAGTTTCCTTAGCTCCTACGAGCAGTACTTC